These 3 T cell receptor beta chains came from one sample sequenced in a study of T cells in localized non-small cell lung cancer. Some clones are missing from TCRdb's copy, which holds only in-frame ones; the method was immunoSEQ multiplex PCR. In the table there are over 850 clones, 15% to 20% of which are singletons. The source was normal lung tissue next to the tumor, collected before any cancer treatment. These receptors were collected from a male donor older than 55 with stage II lung adenocarcinoma.

The V call is TRBV27, the J call TRBJ2-3, with D possibly being TRBD2 (6 bases). V shed 5 bases and J shed 2 bases, with 14 bases lying between them. CDR1 is MNHEY and CDR2 is SMNVEV in the germline V gene (reference sequence). This CDR3 is built from 15 residues. The CDR3 spells CASSPGDGPTDTQYF. CDR3 in DNA: TGTGCCAGCAGTCCGGGGGACGGGCCCACAGATACGCAGTATTTT.

By proportion, this clone is large. J is TRBJ2-3 and V is TRBV9; weak D call: TRBD2 (6 bases). CDR3 length: 16 amino acids. Trimming stripped 4 bases from V and 6 bases from J, with 21 bases between. Germline CDR1 and CDR2: SGDLS and YYNGEE. CDR3 DNA: TGTGCCAGCAGCTTTCCAGCCAGCGGGTTTTCGGATACGCAGTATTTT. It encodes CASSFPASGFSDTQYF.

In this sample, this clone turned up a few times. This chain links TRBV11-3 with TRBJ2-1, with TRBD2 matching over 7 bases. The germline V gene encodes CDR1 SGHNT and CDR2 YENEEA. J lost 1 base, V lost 3 bases, and 3 bases had no gene match. The CDR3 is 15 amino acids. CDR3 protein: CASSFGGRSYNEQFF. CDR3 nucleotide sequence: TGTGCCAGCAGCTTCGGGGGGAGGTCCTACAATGAGCAGTTCTTC.